The 28 T cell receptor beta chains below come from one sample, sequenced in a study of blood T cells in healthy people across ages. The use of a sample-barcoded 5' primer and a J-beta primer mix characterized a second PCR of roughly 6 to 11 cycles. One entry per CDR3 protein, called by TCRdb with MiXCR from the 5' RACE reads. The sample has about 1.5 million distinct CDR3 sequences, approximately 42% seen once. Sample: blood. These receptor sequences come from a woman between 18 and 29 years old in good health.

This clonotype has just one count. The rearrangement joins TRBV7-8 to TRBJ1-2; TRBD1 agrees at 8 bases. V trimming: 4 bases; J trimming: 0 bases; junction bases outside the gene matches: 10. Per germline, CDR1 SGHVS and CDR2 FQNEAQ. This CDR3 region has 17 residues. The CDR3 nucleotides are TGTGCCAGCAGCTCTCTACAGGGGGTCCTAGCTAACTATGGCTACACCTTC. Amino acids: CASSSLQGVLANYGYTF.

The V call is TRBV12-3 or TRBV12-4, the J call TRBJ1-6, with D possibly being TRBD1 (5 bases). Trimming shortened V by 6 bases and J by 0 bases, and 9 bases separated the two germline ends. The CDR3 is 15 amino acids. The CDR3 spells CASRSGRSYNSPLHF. The CDR3 DNA follows: TGTGCCAGCAGGTCAGGGCGCTCCTATAATTCACCCCTCCACTTT.

In its sample, this clonotype was seen a few times. The rearrangement uses TRBV7-2 and TRBJ2-4; possibly TRBD1 for D (5 bases). The J call is doubtful: the DNA matches TRBJ2-7 better. This CDR3 region has 13 residues. The germline gives CDR1 SGHTA, CDR2 FQGNSA. The CDR3 protein is CASSLSGAIEQYF. The CDR3 DNA is TGTGCCAGCAGCCTTAGTGGGGCAATCGAGCAGTACTTC.

This clonotype was seen only a few times. The chain recombines TRBV12-3 or TRBV12-4 with TRBJ2-6; no clear D. This CDR3 has 14 residues. Deletions cut 5 bases from V and 0 bases from J, with 5 bases between. The CDR3 DNA reads as TGTGCCAGCAGTGTGGTCTCTGGGGCCAACGTCCTGACTTTC. Protein product: CASSVVSGANVLTF.

This clonotype appeared once. This sequence joins TRBV27 and TRBJ1-5; D gene uncertain. In germline, CDR1 is MNHEY, CDR2 SMNVEV (reference sequence). V lost 8 bases to trimming and J lost 1 base, with 15 bases between them. The CDR3 length is 15 residues. DNA for the CDR3: TGTGCCAGCGGACTTTTAGGAGGGAGCAATCAGCCCCAGCATTTT. Its protein is CASGLLGGSNQPQHF.

CDR3: CSAGQGVTGELFF. CDR3 bases: TGCAGCGCGGGACAGGGGGTCACCGGGGAGCTGTTTTTT. This chain links TRBV29-1 with TRBJ2-2; 11 bases agree with TRBD1. This CDR3 has 13 residues. V lost 7 bases to trimming and J lost 4 bases; unmatched junction nucleotides: 2. Per germline, CDR1 SQVTM and CDR2 ANQGSEA.

This clonotype has at least ten counts. The CDR3 DNA sequence: TGCAGCGTTGAAGGCCCGTCGACAGGGAGGAAACTGTTTTTT. Its protein is CSVEGPSTGRKLFF. This sequence joins TRBV29-1 and TRBJ1-4, with 7 bases lining up with TRBD1. CDR3 length: 14 residues. With V trimmed by 1 base and J by 11 bases, 10 bases remained unmatched. Germline V gene lookup returns CDR1 SQVTM and CDR2 ANQGSEA.

This chain uses TRBV12-3 or TRBV12-4 with TRBJ1-5, with TRBD1 matching over 7 bases. V lost 6 bases, J lost 2 bases, and 7 bases stayed unmatched. The CDR3 extends over 15 amino acids. CDR3 protein: CASSRQGSGNQPQHF. In nucleotides, the CDR3 is TGTGCCAGCAGCCGACAGGGATCGGGCAATCAGCCCCAGCATTTT.

This clonotype has just a few counts. This sequence joins TRBV30 and TRBJ1-5; D is unclear. The CDR3 runs 12 residues. Germline lookup yields CDR1 GTSNPN and CDR2 SVGIG (reference sequence). V dropped 7 bases and J dropped 4 bases, with 11 bases sitting between them. The CDR3 region is CASPRKNQPQHF. CDR3 bases: TGTGCCTCGCCCCGAAAAAATCAGCCCCAGCATTTT.

This clonotype turned up a few times. This chain uses TRBV2 with TRBJ1-5; 7 bases align to TRBD1. After removal of 7 bases from V and 7 bases from J, the junction contained 7 bases not matched to a gene. The germline gives CDR1 SNHLY, CDR2 FYNNEI. The CDR3 covers 13 residues. The CDR3 protein is CASNPTGNQPQHF. DNA for the CDR3: TGTGCCAGCAATCCGACAGGGAACCAGCCCCAGCATTTT.

This clonotype was detected a few times. This chain connects TRBV24-1 to TRBJ2-1; D gene unclear. Deletions cut 3 bases from V and 4 bases from J, with 6 bases between. Germline V lookup: CDR1 KGHDR, CDR2 SFDVKD. The CDR3 covers 13 residues. This CDR3 reads CATSDAGYNEQFF. The CDR3, as DNA: TGTGCCACCAGTGATGCCGGGTACAATGAGCAGTTCTTC.

The chain combines TRBV20-1 with TRBJ2-5; D is uncertain. There are 13 residues in the CDR3. Germline V CDR1 and CDR2: DFQATT, SNEGSKA (reference sequence). Trimming took 4 bases from V and 5 from J, leaving 14 bases between them. The DNA for the CDR3 is TGCAGTGCTATGGCCTTTCGGTCGGAGACCCAGTACTTC. It yields the protein CSAMAFRSETQYF.

This chain connects TRBV4-3 to TRBJ2-3, with 7 bases matching TRBD1. The ends lost 2 bases at V and 3 bases at J; junction bases unmatched: 14. CDR3 size: 18 residues. The germline V gene encodes CDR1 LGHNA and CDR2 YSLEER. As DNA, the CDR3 is TGCGCCAGCAGCCAAATGCTTGGACAGGCAACCCCGACAGATACGCAGTATTTT. Encoded protein: CASSQMLGQATPTDTQYF.

The sample holds many counts of this clonotype. J is TRBJ1-1 and V is TRBV5-1; D is unresolved. The CDR3 covers 15 residues. Trimming cost V 0 bases and J 3 bases, with 12 bases left between them. Germline lookup yields CDR1 SGHRS and CDR2 YFSETQ. The DNA of the CDR3 is TGCGCCAGCAGCTTGGTCGTGGGCCCGGACACTGAAGCTTTCTTT. This sequence encodes CASSLVVGPDTEAFF.

This sequence joins TRBV12-3 or TRBV12-4 and TRBJ2-5, with a possible D match to TRBD2 (6 bases). V was pared by 5 bases and J by 5 bases, with 15 bases between. The CDR3 length is 14 residues. The CDR3 coding sequence is TGTGCCAGCAGTGCCGGGACTTTCAAGGAGACCCAGTACTTC. It codes for CASSAGTFKETQYF.

This rearrangement joins TRBV12-3 or TRBV12-4 to TRBJ2-5; a possible D gene is TRBD2 (6 bases). The CDR3 has 13 residues. The V end lost 8 bases, the J end lost 11 bases, and 21 bases lay between the germline ends. The CDR3 is CASRDFSYNEQYF. CDR3 bases: TGTGCCAGCCGGGACTTCTCCTACAATGAGCAGTACTTC.

The chain couples TRBV6-2 or TRBV6-3 to TRBJ2-1; TRBD2 is a possible D gene (6 bases). Germline V gives CDR1 MNHEY, CDR2 SVGEGT. Between the trimmed V and J ends, which lost 6 bases and 0 bases, there was a span of 18 bases. The length of the CDR3 is 17 residues. The CDR3 nucleotides are TGTGCCAGCAGCTCCCCTTATCTGGGGGGCTCCTACAATGAGCAGTTCTTC. This codes for CASSSPYLGGSYNEQFF.

This clonotype appeared a few times. The chain joins TRBV20-1 to TRBJ1-2, with TRBD1 as a possible D gene (5 bases). This CDR3 has 11 amino acids. CDR1 is DFQATT, CDR2 SNEGSKA, per germline (reference sequence). V was pared by 6 bases and J by 3 bases, with 8 bases between. CDR3 DNA: TGCAGTGCCGGGACGCACTATGGCTACACCTTC. Its protein product is CSAGTHYGYTF.

This clonotype was seen a few times. The rearrangement uses TRBV7-8 and TRBJ2-3; 10 nucleotides match TRBD2. V lost 2 bases, J lost 2 bases, and 10 bases stayed unmatched. CDR1 and CDR2 from the germline V gene are SGHVS and FQNEAQ. The CDR3 sequence is 18 residues long. The CDR3 nucleotides are TGTGCCAGCAGCTTAAAGGGACTAGCGAGTACCAACACAGATACGCAGTATTTT. Its translation: CASSLKGLASTNTDTQYF.

Details on this clonotype: A junction end diverges from the germline sequence, so it may reflect a read error. The chain joins TRBV6-5 to TRBJ1-5; no reliable D call. The CDR3 consists of 13 residues. Germline CDR1 is MNHEY and CDR2 is SVGAGI. CDR3 nucleotide sequence: TGTGCCAGCAGTGACTCGGGCGGTCAGCCCCAGCATTTT. This translates into CASSDSGGQPQHF.

V is TRBV4-1 and J is TRBJ2-3, with D uncertain. The CDR3 covers 13 residues. V was shortened by 3 bases and J by 5 bases, with 9 bases between the two germline ends. CDR1 and CDR2 (germline): MGHRA, YSYEKL. The CDR3 loop reads CASSQLVVDTQYF. CDR3 bases: TGCGCCAGCAGCCAGTTAGTGGTAGATACGCAGTATTTT.

The chain employs TRBV9 and TRBJ2-1; D is unresolved. The CDR3 is made up of 14 amino acids. Germline-derived CDR1 and CDR2 are SGDLS and YYNGEE. The V and J ends lost 4 bases and 7 bases respectively, with 15 bases between them. CDR3 DNA: TGTGCCAGCAGCAGAGGACCTGGGATGAATGAGCAGTTCTTC. Its protein product is CASSRGPGMNEQFF.

The chain uses TRBV5-1 and TRBJ2-7; the D is unclear. This CDR3 has 14 amino acids. The V gene lost 0 bases and the J gene lost 2 bases, with 9 bases spanning the gap. Germline assignment: CDR1 SGHRS and CDR2 YFSETQ. CDR3 nucleotides: TGCGCCAGCAGCTTGGATCTAGGAACCTACGAGCAGTACTTC. This encodes CASSLDLGTYEQYF.

The chain uses TRBV11-3 and TRBJ2-2; TRBD2 is a possible D gene (6 bases). V lost 5 bases to trimming and J lost 2 bases, with 15 bases between them. This CDR3 has 16 residues. Per the germline V gene, CDR1 is SGHNT and CDR2 is YENEEA. The CDR3 spells CASSHQLARNTGELFF. The CDR3 DNA follows: TGTGCCAGCAGCCATCAACTAGCACGAAACACCGGGGAGCTGTTTTTT.

This sequence joins TRBV12-3 or TRBV12-4 and TRBJ1-4, with TRBD1 as a possible D gene (5 bases). This CDR3 has 13 residues. Deletions cut 8 bases from V and 7 bases from J, with 14 bases between. The CDR3 loop is CASGGAVGEKLFF. The DNA of the CDR3 is TGTGCCAGCGGAGGGGCAGTGGGTGAAAAACTGTTTTTT.

The chain joins TRBV6-5 to TRBJ1-1; D unclear. The CDR3 totals 14 residues. V was clipped by 7 bases and J by 8 bases, with 20 bases between them. CDR1 is MNHEY and CDR2 is SVGAGI in the germline V gene. The CDR3 bases are TGTGCCAGCAATGAACTCCTCACGGAGTCAGAAGCTTTCTTT. Translating gives CASNELLTESEAFF.

The genes are TRBV28 and TRBJ2-1; D is perhaps TRBD2 (5 bases). V dropped 3 bases and J dropped 0 bases, with 12 bases sitting between them. Germline assignment: CDR1 MDHEN and CDR2 SYDVKM. The length of the CDR3 is 16 residues. This CDR3 is CASSFSTGISYNEQFF. The DNA of the CDR3 is TGTGCCAGCAGTTTCAGTACCGGGATCTCCTACAATGAGCAGTTCTTC.

CDR3 DNA sequence: TGTGCCAGCAGTTACCCTGGACAGGGCCGCTATGAGCAGTACTTC. Translating it yields CASSYPGQGRYEQYF. This rearrangement joins TRBV6-2 or TRBV6-3 to TRBJ2-7, with 8 bases lining up with TRBD1. V was clipped by 2 bases and J by 7 bases; unmatched bases: 10. CDR1 MNHEY and CDR2 SVGEGT come from the germline V gene. This CDR3 has 15 amino acids.